Following are 8 T cell receptor beta chains from one sample sequenced in a study of blood T cell repertoires in COVID-19. Sequencing used immunoSEQ multiplex PCR; TCRdb keeps in-frame clones, though not all of them. Of 150,000 to 200,000 clones in the sample, approximately 80% were seen once. What was sequenced was peripheral blood. These receptor sequences come from a woman of 80 years or more with active or convalescent COVID-19.

The chain combines TRBV3-1 (or the pseudogene TRBV3-2) with TRBJ1-4, with TRBD1 matching over 9 bases. Germline V gene data show CDR1 as LGHDT and CDR2 as YNNKEL (reference sequence). V gave up 4 bases and J gave up 8 bases; unmatched junction bases: 8. This CDR3 has 15 amino acids. CDR3 DNA sequence: TGTGCCAGCAGCCCCCGGACAGGGGTAGGCGAAAAACTGTTTTTT. The encoded protein is CASSPRTGVGEKLFF.

This sequence joins TRBV4-1 and TRBJ2-7; 11 bases align to TRBD1. The V gene's germline CDR1 is MGHRA and CDR2 YSYEKL. V dropped 4 bases and J dropped 4; count of bases not matched to a gene: 6. The CDR3 is made up of 15 amino acids. Written as DNA, the CDR3 is TGCGCCAGCAGCCGAACGGACAGGGGGCCTTACGAGCAGTACTTC. It encodes CASSRTDRGPYEQYF.

The chain employs TRBV19 and TRBJ1-2; TRBD1 agrees at 8 bases. CDR3 length equals 14 residues. J gave up 5 bases and V 4 bases, and 6 bases lay outside the gene matches. Germline CDR1 LNHDA, CDR2 SQIVND (reference sequence). As DNA, the CDR3 is TGTGCCAGTAGTACCGGACAGGGACCTTATGGCTACACCTTC. It encodes CASSTGQGPYGYTF.

The V gene is TRBV5-1, the J gene TRBJ1-2, with 10 positions matching TRBD1. The V gene end was trimmed by 4 bases and the J gene end by 5 bases; junction bases not matched to a gene: 2. Germline V gene lookup returns CDR1 SGHRS and CDR2 YFSETQ. The CDR3 has 13 amino acids. In DNA, the CDR3 is TGCGCCAGCAGCCCGGGACAGGGGTATGGCTACACCTTC. Amino acids: CASSPGQGYGYTF.

V and J are TRBV5-1 and TRBJ1-1, with 8 bases that match TRBD1. The CDR3 is 15 residues long. Per the germline V gene, CDR1 is SGHRS and CDR2 is YFSETQ. V was clipped by 2 bases and J by 1 base; unmatched bases: 4. In DNA, the CDR3 is TGCGCCAGCAGCTTACAGGGGGTCCCGAACACTGAAGCTTTCTTT. Residues: CASSLQGVPNTEAFF.

The genes are TRBV4-3 and TRBJ1-3; D remains unclear. Trimming left V 3 bases short and J 5 bases short, with 17 bases between. Per the germline V gene, CDR1 is LGHNA and CDR2 is YSLEER. The CDR3 covers 16 residues. The CDR3 DNA is TGCGCCAGCAGCCACTCTCGTGAGTCTGGGCGAAACACCATATATTTT. Its protein is CASSHSRESGRNTIYF.

This rearrangement joins TRBV15 to TRBJ1-6; TRBD1 might be the D (6 bases). Trimming took off 0 bases at V and 5 bases at J, with 8 bases between the two ends. Germline CDR1 LNHNV, CDR2 YYDKDF (reference sequence). This CDR3 comprises 15 residues. DNA for the CDR3: TGTGCCACCAGCAGAGATCAGGGGAATAATTCACCCCTCCACTTT. This gives the protein CATSRDQGNNSPLHF. The whole variable domain, remainder taken from reference TRBV15 and TRBJ1-6, is DAMVIQNPRYQVTQFGKPVTLSCSQTLNHNVMYWYQQKSSQAPKLLFHYYDKDFNNEADTPDNFQSRRPNTSFCFLDIRSPGLGDTAMYLCATSRDQGNNSPLHFGNGTRLTVT.

CDR3 residues: CASSWGQGARETQYF. The CDR3, as DNA: TGTGCCAGCAGTTGGGGACAGGGGGCGAGGGAGACCCAGTACTTC. V usage is TRBV6-2 or TRBV6-3 and J usage is TRBJ2-5, with TRBD1 matching over 12 bases. The ends lost 4 bases at V and 5 bases at J; junction bases unmatched: 5. CDR3 length: 15 residues. Germline CDR1 reads MNHEY; CDR2 reads SVGEGT.